The source of this T cell receptor beta chain is a study of response to subunit inactivated influenza vaccine. Study results and limitations: Researchers suggested that each seasonal influenza vaccination recruits few new T cells.

In germline, CDR1 is MNHNS, CDR2 SASEGT. The CDR3 is made up of 16 amino acids. Trimming shortened V by 0 bases and J by 3 bases, and 12 bases separated the two germline ends. TCRdb reanalysed the RT-PCR reads using MiXCR and keeps one entry per CDR3 protein. The table has under 550,000 distinct CDR3 sequences, approximately 6.9% seen once. This clonotype was seen more than once but under ten times. Its antigen is still unknown. The sequence was collected from a man between 50 and 75 years old who received an inactivated influenza vaccine. The starting material was PBMCs from blood, obtained roughly 24 months after vaccination. The chain links TRBV6-1 to TRBJ1-3; no clear D gene. The CDR3 is CASSEAARPGGNTIYF. The CDR3 DNA sequence: TGTGCCAGCAGTGAAGCAGCCCGGCCGGGTGGAAACACCATATATTTT.